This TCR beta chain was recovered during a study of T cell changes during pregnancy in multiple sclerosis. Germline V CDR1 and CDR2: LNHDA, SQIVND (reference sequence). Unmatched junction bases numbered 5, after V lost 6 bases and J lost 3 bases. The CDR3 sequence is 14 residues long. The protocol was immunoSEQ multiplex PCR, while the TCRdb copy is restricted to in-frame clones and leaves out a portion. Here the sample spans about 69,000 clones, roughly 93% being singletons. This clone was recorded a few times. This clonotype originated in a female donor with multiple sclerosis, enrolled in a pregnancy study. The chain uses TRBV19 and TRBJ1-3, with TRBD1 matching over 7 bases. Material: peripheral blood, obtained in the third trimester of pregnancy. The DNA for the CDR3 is TGTGCCAGTAGCCGCCGGACAGGTGGAAACACCATATATTTT. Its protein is CASSRRTGGNTIYF.